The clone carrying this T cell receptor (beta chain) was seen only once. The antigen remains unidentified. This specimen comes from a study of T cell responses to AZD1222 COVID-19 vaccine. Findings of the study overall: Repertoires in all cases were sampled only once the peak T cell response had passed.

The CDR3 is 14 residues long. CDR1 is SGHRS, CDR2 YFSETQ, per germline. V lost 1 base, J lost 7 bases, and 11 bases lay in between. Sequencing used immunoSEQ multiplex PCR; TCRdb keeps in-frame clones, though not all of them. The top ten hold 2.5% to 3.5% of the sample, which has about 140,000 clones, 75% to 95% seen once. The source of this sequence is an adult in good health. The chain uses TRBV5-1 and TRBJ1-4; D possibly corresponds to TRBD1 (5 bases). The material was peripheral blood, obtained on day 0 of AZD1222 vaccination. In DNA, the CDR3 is TGCGCCAGCAGCTTGATCGGGGCAGGTGAAAAACTGTTTTTT. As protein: CASSLIGAGEKLFF.